This is a list of T cell receptor beta chains from one sample in a study of vaccination effects on CD4 cells after COVID-19. Sequencing used immunoSEQ multiplex PCR; TCRdb keeps in-frame clones, though not all of them. The sample consists of approximately 74,000 clones, roughly 73% of them appearing once. These TCRs' antigens remain unknown. This specimen consisted of CD4+ T cells from PBMCs cultured without peptide, obtained after COVID-19 vaccination. The receptor set was obtained from a human donor who received a COVID-19 vaccine. The CDR3 runs from the conserved cysteine through the conserved F or W. D genes are given only for firm matches. Rows may omit the clone size; those that give it use once, few, many or a size class.

CDR3 DNA: TGTGCCAGCAGTGAACAGGGTTGGAGGGGCTCTATGAACACTGAAGCTTTCTTT
CDR3 protein: CASSEQGWRGSMNTEAFF
CDR3 length: 18
D gene: NA
V gene: TRBV6-1
clone size: few
J gene: TRBJ1-1

CDR3 DNA: TGTGCCAGCAGCGCACAAGGGGCGTCTGGAAACACCATATATTTT
CDR3 protein: CASSAQGASGNTIYF
CDR3 length: 15
D gene: NA
V gene: TRBV9
clone size: NA
J gene: TRBJ1-3

CDR3 DNA: TGTGCCAGCTCACCTGGGCTTGGACAGGAAAGTTGGACAGATACGCAGTATTTT
CDR3 protein: CASSPGLGQESWTDTQYF
CDR3 length: 18
D gene: TRBD1
V gene: TRBV18
clone size: NA
J gene: TRBJ2-3

CDR3 DNA: TGTGCCTGGAGTGTACAAGGCCTAGCGGGGGGTTTGGATTTT
CDR3 protein: CAWSVQGLAGGLDF
CDR3 length: 14
D gene: TRBD2
V gene: TRBV30
clone size: NA
J gene: TRBJ2-3

CDR3 DNA: TGTGCCTGGAGCCTGGACCGTACTGCAACTAATGAAAAACTGTTTTTT
CDR3 protein: CAWSLDRTATNEKLFF
CDR3 length: 16
D gene: NA
V gene: TRBV30
clone size: NA
J gene: TRBJ1-4

CDR3 DNA: TGTGCCAGTAGTATCATCCCGGGACGAAGTGATGGCTACACCTTC
CDR3 protein: CASSIIPGRSDGYTF
CDR3 length: 15
D gene: NA
V gene: TRBV19
clone size: NA
J gene: TRBJ1-2

CDR3 DNA: TGCGCCAGCAGCCTCGGCCGGGACACGTTCTCTGGAAACACCATATATTTT
CDR3 protein: CASSLGRDTFSGNTIYF
CDR3 length: 17
D gene: NA
V gene: TRBV5-1
clone size: NA
J gene: TRBJ1-3

CDR3 DNA: TGCAGCGCCACCCCGGGAAACACTGAAGCTTTCTTT
CDR3 protein: CSATPGNTEAFF
CDR3 length: 12
D gene: NA
V gene: TRBV29-1
clone size: NA
J gene: TRBJ1-1

CDR3 DNA: TGTGCCAGCAGCTTCGAGGGGAACTATGGCTACACCTTC
CDR3 protein: CASSFEGNYGYTF
CDR3 length: 13
D gene: NA
V gene: TRBV7-2
clone size: NA
J gene: TRBJ1-2

CDR3 DNA: TGTGCCAGCAGCCCAACCCATGGGAGCAATCAGCCCCAGCATTTT
CDR3 protein: CASSPTHGSNQPQHF
CDR3 length: 15
D gene: NA
V gene: TRBV3-1/TRBV3-2
clone size: NA
J gene: TRBJ1-5

CDR3 DNA: TGTGCCAGTAGTACTTCGGACAGGGGAGGTTATGGCTACACCTTC
CDR3 protein: CASSTSDRGGYGYTF
CDR3 length: 15
D gene: TRBD1
V gene: TRBV19
clone size: NA
J gene: TRBJ1-2

CDR3 DNA: TGTGCCAGCACCCACACAGAATTCACCGGGGAGCTGTTTTTT
CDR3 protein: CASTHTEFTGELFF
CDR3 length: 14
D gene: NA
V gene: TRBV2
clone size: NA
J gene: TRBJ2-2

CDR3 DNA: TGCGCCAGCAGCTTGGGGTCGCAGCCGGGGGGCTACACCTTC
CDR3 protein: CASSLGSQPGGYTF
CDR3 length: 14
D gene: NA
V gene: TRBV5-1
clone size: NA
J gene: TRBJ1-2

CDR3 DNA: TGTGCCAGCAGCTGGGCGTCGGACAGGGGAACTAACTATGGCTACACCTTC
CDR3 protein: CASSWASDRGTNYGYTF
CDR3 length: 17
D gene: TRBD1
V gene: TRBV7-9
clone size: NA
J gene: TRBJ1-2

CDR3 DNA: TGTGCCAGCAGGCCCGGGACAGACACAGATACGCAGTATTTT
CDR3 protein: CASRPGTDTDTQYF
CDR3 length: 14
D gene: TRBD1
V gene: TRBV3-1/TRBV3-2
clone size: NA
J gene: TRBJ2-3

CDR3 DNA: TGTGCCAGCAGCCCTAATAGGGGGTCCCAGGAGACCCAGTACTTC
CDR3 protein: CASSPNRGSQETQYF
CDR3 length: 15
D gene: NA
V gene: TRBV7-7
clone size: NA
J gene: TRBJ2-5

CDR3 DNA: TGTGCCAGCTCACCAGGGACAGGGGGCTTTCAGCCCCAGCATTTT
CDR3 protein: CASSPGTGGFQPQHF
CDR3 length: 15
D gene: TRBD1
V gene: TRBV18
clone size: NA
J gene: TRBJ1-5

CDR3 DNA: TGTGCCAGCAGCTTGGCAAGTCACAGGGAGACCCAGTACTTC
CDR3 protein: CASSLASHRETQYF
CDR3 length: 14
D gene: NA
V gene: TRBV5-6
clone size: NA
J gene: TRBJ2-5

CDR3 DNA: TGTGCCAGCAGCTTAGTAGGTACGAAGGACACCGGGGAGCTGTTTTTT
CDR3 protein: CASSLVGTKDTGELFF
CDR3 length: 16
D gene: NA
V gene: TRBV7-2
clone size: NA
J gene: TRBJ2-2

CDR3 DNA: TGTGCCAGCAGCTCACCCGGGACAGGGGAAACTAATGAAAAACTGTTTTTT
CDR3 protein: CASSSPGTGETNEKLFF
CDR3 length: 17
D gene: TRBD1
V gene: TRBV7-9
clone size: NA
J gene: TRBJ1-4

CDR3 DNA: TGTGCCAGTAGTACATACTTGACAGTAAGCAATCAGCCCCAGCATTTT
CDR3 protein: CASSTYLTVSNQPQHF
CDR3 length: 16
D gene: NA
V gene: TRBV19
clone size: NA
J gene: TRBJ1-5

CDR3 DNA: TGTGCCAGCAGTCCGGGGACCGCCATGAACACTGAAGCTTTCTTT
CDR3 protein: CASSPGTAMNTEAFF
CDR3 length: 15
D gene: NA
V gene: TRBV28
clone size: NA
J gene: TRBJ1-1

CDR3 DNA: TGTGCCAGCAGCTTTATTGATAATTCACCCCTCCACTTT
CDR3 protein: CASSFIDNSPLHF
CDR3 length: 13
D gene: NA
V gene: TRBV7-9
clone size: NA
J gene: TRBJ1-6

CDR3 DNA: TGTGCCAGCAGCTATGACAGGACTGAAGCTTTCTTT
CDR3 protein: CASSYDRTEAFF
CDR3 length: 12
D gene: NA
V gene: TRBV12-3/TRBV12-4
clone size: once
J gene: TRBJ1-1

CDR3 DNA: TGTGCCAGCAGTTTCACGGGGCGAGGGGGCAATCAGCCCCAGCATTTT
CDR3 protein: CASSFTGRGGNQPQHF
CDR3 length: 16
D gene: NA
V gene: TRBV6-2/TRBV6-3
clone size: few
J gene: TRBJ1-5

CDR3 DNA: TGTGCCAGCAGTCGGGGGGGTTTCTATGGCTACACCTTC
CDR3 protein: CASSRGGFYGYTF
CDR3 length: 13
D gene: NA
V gene: TRBV6-5
clone size: once
J gene: TRBJ1-2

CDR3 DNA: TGTGCCACCAGTGAGGGGACAGGGAATCAGCCCCAGCATTTT
CDR3 protein: CATSEGTGNQPQHF
CDR3 length: 14
D gene: TRBD1
V gene: TRBV24-1
clone size: few
J gene: TRBJ1-5

CDR3 DNA: TGTGCCAGCAGTCCCGGGACAGTCGCTTACCTTGTAACTGGCTACACCTTC
CDR3 protein: CASSPGTVAYLVTGYTF
CDR3 length: 17
D gene: TRBD1
V gene: TRBV6-2/TRBV6-3
clone size: NA
J gene: TRBJ1-2